The 9 T cell receptor beta chains given below trace back to one sample, sequenced in a study of blood T cell repertoires in COVID-19. Repertoires were generated with immunoSEQ multiplex PCR, while TCRdb's copy carries only in-frame clones and drops some. This sample has tens of thousands of clones, with about 87% found just once. Sequencing was done on a sample of peripheral blood. The source is a human donor in a cohort sampled during active COVID-19.

This sequence joins TRBV7-6 and TRBJ2-1; 8 bases fit TRBD1. Germline-derived CDR1 and CDR2 are SGHVS and FNYEAQ. The trim removed 3 bases at V and 8 bases at J, leaving 12 bases unmatched. CDR3 length equals 16 residues. The DNA of the CDR3 is TGTGCCAGCAGCTTTCGGTGGACAGGGATCGCAGATGAGCAGTTCTTC. Protein product: CASSFRWTGIADEQFF.

This chain links TRBV5-4 with TRBJ2-7, with 9 bases that match TRBD2. The CDR3 loop spans 15 amino acids. Germline CDR1 reads SGHNT; CDR2 reads YYREEE (reference sequence). V lost 4 bases, J lost 0 bases, and 5 bases stayed unmatched. The CDR3 nucleotides read TGTGCCAGCAGCGTGGATAGCGGGAGCTCCTACGAGCAGTACTTC. It codes for CASSVDSGSSYEQYF.

The V and J genes are TRBV7-8 and TRBJ2-3; 13 nucleotides agree with TRBD2. This CDR3 is built from 15 residues. The V segment lost 1 base and the J segment 8 bases; nucleotides outside the gene matches: 3. CDR1 is SGHVS and CDR2 is FQNEAQ in the germline V gene. CDR3 loop: CASSLGGLAGSTQYF. The CDR3 DNA reads as TGTGCCAGCAGCTTAGGGGGACTAGCGGGAAGTACGCAGTATTTT. The full variable domain, its missing parts supplied by reference TRBV7-8 and TRBJ2-3, is GAGVSQSPRYKVAKRGQDVALRCDPISGHVSLFWYQQALGQGPEFLTYFQNEAQLDKSGLPSDRFFAERPEGSVSTLKIQRTQQEDSAVYLCASSLGGLAGSTQYFGPGTRLTVL.

This clone was picked up one time. The chain recombines TRBV6-2 or TRBV6-3 with TRBJ2-7; tentative D call: TRBD2 (7 bases). From germline, CDR1 is MNHEY and CDR2 SVGEGT. The germline V and J ends were trimmed by 5 bases and 3 bases, with 14 bases remaining between them. The CDR3 loop spans 14 amino acids. The CDR3 DNA reads as TGTGCCAGCAGTCAGGGAGGGGGACTCTACGAGCAGTACTTC. Encoded protein: CASSQGGGLYEQYF.

This chain connects TRBV28 to TRBJ2-2; 8 bases map to TRBD2. V gave up 5 bases and J gave up 5 bases; unmatched junction bases: 10. The CDR3 runs to 16 residues. Germline CDR1 reads MDHEN; CDR2 reads SYDVKM. This chain's CDR3 is CASSAPGGGRTGELFF. CDR3 DNA sequence: TGTGCCAGCAGTGCCCCGGGGGGGGGTAGGACCGGGGAGCTGTTTTTT.

V and J are TRBV20-1 and TRBJ2-1; D might be TRBD2 (5 bases). This CDR3 region has 11 residues. Looked up from germline, CDR1 is DFQATT and CDR2 is SNEGSKA (reference sequence). Trimming shortened V by 5 bases and J by 9 bases, and 11 bases separated the two germline ends. CDR3 amino acids: CSAGYSGEQFF. For the CDR3, the DNA is TGCAGTGCTGGGTACAGCGGTGAGCAGTTCTTC.

This clone showed up just once. The chain uses TRBV9 and TRBJ2-3, with D tentatively TRBD2 (6 bases). The CDR3 totals 17 residues. Trimming removed 0 bases from V and 5 bases from J, with 19 bases in between. Germline values: CDR1 SGDLS, CDR2 YYNGEE. Written as DNA, the CDR3 is TGTGCCAGCAGCGTAGCGGGACTTGCGGGGCGGGGAGATACGCAGTATTTT. Its protein is CASSVAGLAGRGDTQYF.

This chain uses TRBV25-1 with TRBJ2-7; 7 positions match TRBD1. The germline V gene has CDR1 MGHDK and CDR2 SYGVNS. The CDR3 length is 13 residues. V lost 4 bases and J lost 2; bases outside the gene matches: 2. Here the CDR3 DNA reads TGTGCCAGCAGTGCCCAGGGGGCCTACGAGCAGTACTTC. It is translated as CASSAQGAYEQYF.

This clone was recorded a few times. The gene calls are TRBV5-1 and TRBJ2-7; a weak D match, TRBD1 (5 bases). The CDR3 covers 15 residues. Germline CDR1 is SGHRS and CDR2 is YFSETQ. V dropped 1 base and J dropped 1 base, with 12 bases sitting between them. As DNA, the CDR3 is TGCGCCAGCAGCTTGACTGGCGACAGTTCCTACGAGCAGTACTTC. This codes for CASSLTGDSSYEQYF.